This T cell receptor (beta chain) appears in the sequencing data of a study of T cells in Graves' hyperthyroidism and ophthalmopathy. Study summary: Peripheral blood collection took place at initial diagnosis, before any treatment.

Researchers took RNA transcripts and amplified the TCR beta CDR3 regions from them. RT-PCR in the first round (using the HTBI primer set) targeted the TCR CDR3. From the multiplex PCR reads, TCRdb called clonotypes with MiXCR, one entry per CDR3 protein. The sample contains 700,000 to 850,000 distinct CDR3 sequences, 35% of which appear only once. Study results and limitations: Ophthalmopathy, as predicted by the model, came a median around 6 months after the prediction. Ophthalmopathy was distinguished from stable hyperthyroidism by 13 V-J signatures.

In regard to this clonotype: What it binds is unknown.

V dropped 7 bases and J dropped 5; count of bases not matched to a gene: 5. Germline V gene lookup returns CDR1 DFQATT and CDR2 SNEGSKA (reference sequence). This CDR3 contains 14 residues. J is TRBJ2-2 and V is TRBV20-1; 12 bases align to TRBD2. The clonotype comes from a woman between 40 and 50 years old with Graves' hyperthyroidism. The sample comprised blood. In nucleotides, the CDR3 is TGCAGTGGACTAGCGGGGGCCCAAACCGGGGAGCTGTTTTTT. As protein: CSGLAGAQTGELFF.